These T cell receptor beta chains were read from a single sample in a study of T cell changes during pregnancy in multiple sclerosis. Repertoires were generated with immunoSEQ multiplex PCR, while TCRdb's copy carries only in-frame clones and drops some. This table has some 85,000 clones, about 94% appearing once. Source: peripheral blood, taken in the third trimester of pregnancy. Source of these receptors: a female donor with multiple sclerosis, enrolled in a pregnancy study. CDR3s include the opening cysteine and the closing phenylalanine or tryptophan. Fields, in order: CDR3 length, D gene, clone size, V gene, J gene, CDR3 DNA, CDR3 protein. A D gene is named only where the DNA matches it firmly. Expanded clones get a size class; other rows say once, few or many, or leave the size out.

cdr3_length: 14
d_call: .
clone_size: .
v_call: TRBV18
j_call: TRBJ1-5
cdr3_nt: TGTGCCAGCTCACCATCGGGAAGCAATCAGCCCCAGCATTTT
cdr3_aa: CASSPSGSNQPQHF

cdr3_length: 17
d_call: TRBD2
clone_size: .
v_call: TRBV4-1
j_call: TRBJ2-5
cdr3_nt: TGCGCCAGCAGCCAGGGAGGCACTAGCGGGACCCAAGAGACCCAGTACTTC
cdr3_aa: CASSQGGTSGTQETQYF

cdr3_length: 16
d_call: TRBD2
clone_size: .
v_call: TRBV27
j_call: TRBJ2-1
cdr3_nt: TGTGCCAGCAGTCCGCCCAAGCGGGAGACCTACAATGAGCAGTTCTTC
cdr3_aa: CASSPPKRETYNEQFF

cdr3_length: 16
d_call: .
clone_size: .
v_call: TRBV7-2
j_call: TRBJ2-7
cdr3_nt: TGTGCCAGCAGCTCAGTAGAAGCGGGTCGTGAGAGCGAGCAGTACTTC
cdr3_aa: CASSSVEAGRESEQYF

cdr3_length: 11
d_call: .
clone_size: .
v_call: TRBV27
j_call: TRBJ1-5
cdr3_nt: TGTGCCAGCAGTTTTGGGGGGGCCCAGCATTTT
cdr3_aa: CASSFGGAQHF

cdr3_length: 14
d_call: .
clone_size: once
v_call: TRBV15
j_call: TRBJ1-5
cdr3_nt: TGTGCCACCAGCAGAGACGCCGAGGTTCAGCCCCAGCATTTT
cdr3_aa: CATSRDAEVQPQHF

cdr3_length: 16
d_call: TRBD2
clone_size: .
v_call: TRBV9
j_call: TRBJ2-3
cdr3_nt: TGTGCCAGCAGCGTAGGGACTAGCGGGAGCACAGATACGCAGTATTTT
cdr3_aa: CASSVGTSGSTDTQYF

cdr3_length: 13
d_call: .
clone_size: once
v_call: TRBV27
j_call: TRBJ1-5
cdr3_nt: TGTGCCAGCAGTTTGAGCGGGAATCAGCCCCAGCATTTT
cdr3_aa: CASSLSGNQPQHF

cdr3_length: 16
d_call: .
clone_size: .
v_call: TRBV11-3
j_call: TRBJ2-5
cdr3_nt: TGTGCCAGCAGCTTAGGAGGGGGGGGGTACCAAGAGACCCAGTACTTC
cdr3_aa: CASSLGGGGYQETQYF

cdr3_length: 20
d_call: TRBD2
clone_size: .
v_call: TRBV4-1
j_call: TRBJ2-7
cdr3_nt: TGCGCCAGCAGCCAATCGTCCCCGACTAGCGGGAGGGCCCGGGTCCACGAGCAGTACTTC
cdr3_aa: CASSQSSPTSGRARVHEQYF

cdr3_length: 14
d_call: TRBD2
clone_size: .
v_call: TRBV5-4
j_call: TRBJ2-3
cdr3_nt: TGTGCCAGCAGCCGTGGACTAGAGTGGGATACGCAGTATTTT
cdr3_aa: CASSRGLEWDTQYF

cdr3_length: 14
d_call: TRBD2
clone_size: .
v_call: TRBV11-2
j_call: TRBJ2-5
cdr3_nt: TGTGCCAGCAGCTTTTGGGGGGGCCAAGAGACCCAGTACTTC
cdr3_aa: CASSFWGGQETQYF

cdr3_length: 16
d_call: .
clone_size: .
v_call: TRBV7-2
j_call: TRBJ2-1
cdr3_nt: TGTGCCAGCAGCCGAGTAGAGGGACTCTCCTACAATGAGCAGTTCTTC
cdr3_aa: CASSRVEGLSYNEQFF

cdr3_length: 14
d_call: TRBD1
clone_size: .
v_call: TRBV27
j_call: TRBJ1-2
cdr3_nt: TGTGCCAGCAGTTACGACAGGGGCCCCATGAGTTATACCTTC
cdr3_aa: CASSYDRGPMSYTF

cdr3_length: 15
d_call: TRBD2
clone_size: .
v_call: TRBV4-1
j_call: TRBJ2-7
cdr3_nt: TGCGCCAGCAGCCCCACTAGCGGGGACTCCTACGAGCAGTACTTC
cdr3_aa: CASSPTSGDSYEQYF

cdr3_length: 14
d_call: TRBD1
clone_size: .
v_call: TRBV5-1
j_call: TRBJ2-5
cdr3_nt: TGCGCCAGCAGCATCTACAGGGGGCAAGAGACCCAGTACTTC
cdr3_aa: CASSIYRGQETQYF

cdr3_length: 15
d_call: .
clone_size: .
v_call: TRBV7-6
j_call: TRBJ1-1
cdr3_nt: TGTGCCAGCAGCCCCCGGGGGGGAGGGCTCCCTGAAGCTTTCTTT
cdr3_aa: CASSPRGGGLPEAFF

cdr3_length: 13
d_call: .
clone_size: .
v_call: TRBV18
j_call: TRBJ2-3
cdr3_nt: TGTGCCAGCTCACCAGTACAGACAGATACGCAGTATTTT
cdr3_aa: CASSPVQTDTQYF

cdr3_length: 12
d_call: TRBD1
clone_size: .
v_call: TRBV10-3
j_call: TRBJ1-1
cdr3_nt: TGTGCCACCAACTTTGGACAGGGGGAAGCTTTCTTT
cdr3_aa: CATNFGQGEAFF

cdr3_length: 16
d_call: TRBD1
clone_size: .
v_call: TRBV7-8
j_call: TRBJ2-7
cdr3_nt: TGTGCCAGCAGCTTAGCCTCCGGGACAGGGGCCTACGAGCAGTACTTC
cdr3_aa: CASSLASGTGAYEQYF

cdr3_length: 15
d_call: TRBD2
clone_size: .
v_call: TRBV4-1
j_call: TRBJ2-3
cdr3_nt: TGCGCCAGCAGCCAAGGCGGGAGGCCTACAGATACGCAGTATTTT
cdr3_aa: CASSQGGRPTDTQYF

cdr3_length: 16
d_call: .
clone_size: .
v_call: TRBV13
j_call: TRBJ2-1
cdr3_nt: TGTGCCAGCAGCCCCCCCGGCGGAAGCTCCTACAATGAGCAGTTCTTC
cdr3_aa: CASSPPGGSSYNEQFF

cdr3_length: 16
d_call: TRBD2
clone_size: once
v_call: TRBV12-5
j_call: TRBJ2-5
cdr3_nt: TGTGCTAGTGGTGGGTCGGGTGGACTAGCACAAGAGACCCAGTACTTC
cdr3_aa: CASGGSGGLAQETQYF

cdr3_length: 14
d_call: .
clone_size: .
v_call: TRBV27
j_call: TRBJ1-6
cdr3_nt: TGTGCCAGCAGTTTAATGCCGGATAATTCACCCCTCCACTTT
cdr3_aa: CASSLMPDNSPLHF

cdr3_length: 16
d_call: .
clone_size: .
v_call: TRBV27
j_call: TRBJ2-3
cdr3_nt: TGTGCCAGCAGTTTATTGGGAGTTAAGGGCCCTGATACGCAGTATTTT
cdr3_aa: CASSLLGVKGPDTQYF

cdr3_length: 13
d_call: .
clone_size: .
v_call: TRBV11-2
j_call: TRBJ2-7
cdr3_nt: TGTGCCAGCAGCTTAGCAGTTACCTACGAGCAGTACTTC
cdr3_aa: CASSLAVTYEQYF